This TCR beta chain was captured by sequencing in a study of T cell repertoires in cytomegalovirus infection. Study summary: CMV infection plus the matching HLA type was flagged by public TCR beta signatures.

About this clonotype: Its antigen is not known. At one of its ends the junction is not consistent with the germline gene, which may arise from a read error.

Germline V CDR1 and CDR2: DFQATT, SNEGSKA (reference sequence). There are 13 residues in the CDR3. TCRdb reanalysed the reads using MiXCR and keeps one entry per CDR3 protein. The sample includes about a million distinct CDR3 sequences, 30% to 40% seen only once; the top ten take about an eighth. This clonotype originated in a human donor in good health (CMV status not recorded). Some clones in this sample may be carry-over from other donors' samples. The chain employs TRBV20-1 and TRBJ2-5; D gene ambiguous. Sequenced here: cultured CD8+ T cells from PBMCs, sampled from culture after CMV antigen stimulation. The CDR3 DNA sequence: TGCCGTGCTAGAGATCCGTACCAAGAGACCCAGTACTTC. It is translated as CRARDPYQETQYF.